The present T cell receptor (beta chain) was sequenced within a study of beta chain features in type 1 diabetes. CDR1 and CDR2 (germline): GTSNPN, SVGIG (reference sequence). The CDR3 has 11 residues. The V and J ends lost 2 bases and 6 bases respectively, with 4 bases between them. This clone was seen only a few times. As every portion of the isolated RNA was reverse transcribed, the sequencing read expressed TCRB transcripts. The assay was immunoSEQ multiplex PCR, and TCRdb's table has in-frame clones only and misses some. Of about half a million clones in the sample, over 25% were seen once. Sequencing input: naive CD4+ T cells from blood. This TCR was sampled from a man aged 18 to 29 in good health. The chain is built from TRBV30 and TRBJ1-4; D not certain. For the CDR3, the DNA is TGTGCCTGGAGTTTTGATGAAAAACTGTTTTTT. This translates into CAWSFDEKLFF.